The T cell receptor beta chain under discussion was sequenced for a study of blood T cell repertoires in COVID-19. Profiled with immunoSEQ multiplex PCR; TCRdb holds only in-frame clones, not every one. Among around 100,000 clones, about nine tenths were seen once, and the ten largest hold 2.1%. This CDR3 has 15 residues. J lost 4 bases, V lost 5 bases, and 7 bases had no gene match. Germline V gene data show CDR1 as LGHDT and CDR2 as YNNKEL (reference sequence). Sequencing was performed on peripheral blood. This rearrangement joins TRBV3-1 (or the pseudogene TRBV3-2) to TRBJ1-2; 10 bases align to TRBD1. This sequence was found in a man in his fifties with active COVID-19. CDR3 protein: CASSLTGGEIYGYTF. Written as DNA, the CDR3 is TGTGCCAGCAGCTTGACAGGGGGCGAGATCTATGGCTACACCTTC.